Following are 29 T cell receptor beta chains from one sample sequenced in a study of blood T cells in healthy people across ages. Using a J-beta primer mix together with a sample-barcoded 5' primer, a second PCR was run for roughly 6 to 12 cycles. TCRdb passed the 5' RACE reads through MiXCR, listing each CDR3 protein once. The table has about 1.7 million distinct CDR3 sequences, 28% seen once; the top ten hold 7.7%. Sequencing was done on a sample of blood. The receptors shown here come from a young woman in good health.

The table lists this clonotype with a few counts. The V gene is TRBV5-1, the J gene TRBJ2-3, with D tentatively TRBD1 (6 bases). CDR3 length: 17 residues. Germline CDR1 and CDR2: SGHRS and YFSETQ. V was pared by 4 bases and J by 2 bases, with 20 bases between. The CDR3 protein is CASSRKQGGVPTDTQYF. DNA for the CDR3: TGCGCCAGCAGCCGAAAACAGGGTGGAGTTCCCACAGATACGCAGTATTTT.

In its sample, this clonotype was seen a few times. In DNA, the CDR3 is TGCGCCAGCAGCTTGGGTGACGAATCACCCCTCCACTTT. Amino acid sequence: CASSLGDESPLHF. The chain has TRBV5-1 and TRBJ1-6; unclear D gene. There are 13 residues in the CDR3. Germline loops: CDR1 SGHRS, CDR2 YFSETQ. With 0 bases removed from V and 10 bases from J, the gap between germline ends came to 8 bases.

This clonotype was counted between two and nine times. The chain combines TRBV5-5 with TRBJ1-2; possibly TRBD1 for D (5 bases). Looked up from germline, CDR1 is SGHKS and CDR2 is YYEKEE (reference sequence). The CDR3 has 14 amino acids. With 4 bases removed from V and 0 bases from J, the gap between germline ends came to 10 bases. DNA for the CDR3: TGTGCCAGCAGCGTAGGGGTGACTAACTATGGCTACACCTTC. Encoded protein: CASSVGVTNYGYTF.

This chain uses TRBV5-1 with TRBJ2-3, with 11 bases identical to TRBD2. Germline CDR1 reads SGHRS; CDR2 reads YFSETQ. The J segment lost 6 bases and the V segment lost 0 bases, leaving 18 bases of the junction unmatched. The CDR3 loop spans 20 amino acids. The CDR3 DNA is TGCGCCAGCAGCTTGGCGGGCGAAGGGACTAGCGGAGCCCGTAGGGATACGCAGTATTTT. It is translated as CASSLAGEGTSGARRDTQYF.

This clonotype was recorded a few times. V and J are TRBV7-2 and TRBJ2-7; possible D gene TRBD1, 6 bases. The CDR3 covers 16 residues. CDR1 is SGHTA and CDR2 is FQGNSA in the germline V gene. Trimming took 3 bases from V and 3 from J, leaving 18 bases between them. CDR3 residues: CASSLDYRAGVYEQYF. The CDR3 region has the DNA TGTGCCAGCAGCTTGGATTACAGGGCCGGCGTCTACGAGCAGTACTTC.

This clonotype has a handful of counts. The chain links TRBV6-1 to TRBJ2-1; 7 bases agree with TRBD1. The germline V gene has CDR1 MNHNS and CDR2 SASEGT. The CDR3 runs 15 residues. V gave up 10 bases and J gave up 3 bases; unmatched junction bases: 12. This CDR3 reads CATERRDSSYNEQFF. The CDR3 nucleotides read TGTGCCACGGAGCGTCGGGACAGTAGCTACAATGAGCAGTTCTTC.

The chain has TRBV7-4 and TRBJ1-5, with TRBD1 as a possible D gene (5 bases). Germline V gene lookup returns CDR1 SGHVT and CDR2 SQSDAQ. Trimming left V 5 bases short and J 2 bases short, with 16 bases between. This CDR3 comprises 16 residues. The chain's CDR3 is CASSPLVVGGNQPQHF. The CDR3, as DNA: TGTGCCAGCAGCCCCCTCGTCGTGGGGGGCAATCAGCCCCAGCATTTT.

This clonotype was counted many times. A junction boundary mismatches the germline segment, possibly from a read error. The V and J genes are TRBV4-1 and TRBJ2-7; 12 bases are a match to TRBD2. CDR1 and CDR2 (germline): MGHRA, YSYEKL. The CDR3 is 15 amino acids. The CDR3, as DNA: TGTGCCAGCAGCCCGGGACTAGCGGGCTCCTACGAGCAGTACTTC. Its translation: CASSPGLAGSYEQYF.

To note about this clonotype: This sequence may be a read error, since a much larger clone differs from it by one base. The chain is built from TRBV6-6 and TRBJ1-5; TRBD1 is a possible D gene (6 bases). Germline assignment: CDR1 MNHNY and CDR2 SVGAGI (reference sequence). The length of the CDR3 is 16 residues. The CDR3 here is CVSSTTGSGISQPQHF. The DNA for the CDR3 is TGTGTCAGCAGTACTACAGGGAGTGGCATTAGTCAGCCCCAGCATTTT.

The V and J genes are TRBV6-1 and TRBJ2-1; a possible D gene is TRBD2 (5 bases). The CDR3 length is 14 residues. V lost 3 bases and J 8 bases, leaving 14 bases between the germline ends. Germline assignment: CDR1 MNHNS and CDR2 SASEGT. The CDR3, as DNA: TGTGCCAGCAGTGATACACCCCTGGAGGATGAGCAGTTCTTC. As protein: CASSDTPLEDEQFF.

J is TRBJ2-1 and V is TRBV12-3 or TRBV12-4; maybe TRBD2 (6 bases). The CDR3 contains 13 residues. The V and J ends lost 10 bases and 12 bases respectively, with 22 bases between them. The CDR3: CATIREGRGAQFF. In DNA form, the CDR3 reads TGTGCCACGATTCGTGAGGGCCGCGGGGCGCAGTTCTTC.

V and J are TRBV7-9 and TRBJ2-3; TRBD2 matches at 10 bases. The CDR3 has 16 residues. Losses at the gene ends were 4 bases for V and 0 bases for J; bases not matched to a gene: 4. Germline assignment: CDR1 SEHNR and CDR2 FQNEAQ (reference sequence). CDR3 nucleotides: TGTGCCAGCAGCTCCCCTAGCGGGAGCAGCACAGATACGCAGTATTTT. Its protein is CASSSPSGSSTDTQYF.

This clonotype showed up many times. Possible read error: a much larger clone is one base away. The chain is built from TRBV20-1 and TRBJ2-7; no clear D gene. The CDR3 has 12 amino acids. Germline V gene lookup returns CDR1 DFQATT and CDR2 SNEGSKA (reference sequence). The CDR3 reads CRAREDANEQYF. The DNA for the CDR3 is TGCAGGGCCCGAGAGGACGCCAACGAGCAGTACTTC.

This clonotype was detected a few times. The chain couples TRBV10-3 to TRBJ1-5; D is unresolved. CDR1 is ENHRY and CDR2 is SYGVKD in the germline V gene. This CDR3 contains 13 residues. Between the trimmed V and J ends, which lost 1 base and 5 bases, there was a span of 6 bases. The chain's CDR3 is CAISEYGDQPQHF. CDR3 DNA sequence: TGTGCCATCAGTGAGTATGGGGATCAGCCCCAGCATTTT.

This clonotype has ten or more counts. V usage is TRBV12-3 or TRBV12-4 and J usage is TRBJ2-7; 11 positions match TRBD2. V gave up 4 bases and J gave up 2 bases; unmatched junction bases: 4. CDR3 length: 15 residues. The CDR3 DNA sequence: TGTGCCAGCAGTTCATATAGCGGGGGGGCCTACGAGCAGTACTTC. Protein: CASSSYSGGAYEQYF.

The chain links TRBV5-1 to TRBJ1-2; TRBD1 matches at 8 bases. The germline V gene encodes CDR1 SGHRS and CDR2 YFSETQ. The CDR3 runs to 14 residues. The V gene end was trimmed by 5 bases and the J gene end by 1 base; junction bases not matched to a gene: 4. In DNA form, the CDR3 reads TGCGCCAGCAGACGGACAGGGCTTAACTATGGCTACACCTTC. Amino acid sequence: CASRRTGLNYGYTF.

The table lists this clonotype with a few counts. The chain uses TRBV6-2 or TRBV6-3 and TRBJ2-7; 7 bases agree with TRBD2. This CDR3 contains 14 residues. Germline-derived CDR1 and CDR2 are MNHEY and SVGEGT. The V segment lost 5 bases and the J segment 3 bases; nucleotides outside the gene matches: 7. The CDR3 nucleotides read TGTGCCAGCAGTCCTCCGACTAGCATCTACGAGCAGTACTTC. Protein product: CASSPPTSIYEQYF.

This clonotype appeared a few times. The V gene is TRBV20-1, the J gene TRBJ2-5; 12 bases are shared with TRBD2. Germline-derived CDR1 and CDR2 are DFQATT and SNEGSKA (reference sequence). Trimming cost V 1 base and J 11 bases; bases outside gene matches: 11. The CDR3 has 15 amino acids. In nucleotides, the CDR3 is TGCAGTGCTAGAGGACTAGCGGGAGAATCCTACGGGCAGTACTTC. It specifies CSARGLAGESYGQYF.

This rearrangement joins TRBV28 to TRBJ2-1; the match to TRBD1 covers 8 bases. The DNA end is more similar to TRBJ2-7, so the J call may be wrong. The CDR3 contains 15 residues. CDR1 MDHEN and CDR2 SYDVKM come from the germline V gene. The CDR3 DNA reads TGTGCCAGCAGTTTAGGACAGGGAGGATGGTACGAGCAGTACTTC. Translation: CASSLGQGGWYEQYF.

This clonotype has more than one count but fewer than ten. The rearrangement joins TRBV28 to TRBJ1-5; 7 bases line up with TRBD1. V was pared by 6 bases and J by 1 base, with 12 bases of the junction left unmatched. The germline gives CDR1 MDHEN, CDR2 SYDVKM. This CDR3 region has 17 residues. The DNA of the CDR3 is TGTGCCAGCAGCCGACAGGGACTTAGAAACAGCAATCAGCCCCAGCATTTT. This encodes CASSRQGLRNSNQPQHF.

A few counts support this clonotype. V and J are TRBV7-2 and TRBJ2-1; maybe TRBD2 (5 bases). With 1 base removed from V and 7 bases from J, the gap between germline ends came to 20 bases. Germline V gene data show CDR1 as SGHTA and CDR2 as FQGNSA. The length of the CDR3 is 17 residues. This chain's CDR3 is CASSLETSLRSGNEQFF. The CDR3 bases are TGTGCCAGCAGCTTAGAGACAAGTCTTCGGTCGGGGAATGAGCAGTTCTTC.

The CDR3 nucleotides are TGCAGTGCTAGTAGTGCGGGAAAGGCCACAGATACGCAGTATTTT. It is translated as CSASSAGKATDTQYF. The V call is TRBV20-1, the J call TRBJ2-3, with D perhaps matching TRBD2 (6 bases). Germline CDR1 is DFQATT and CDR2 is SNEGSKA (reference sequence). The CDR3 is 15 amino acids. Trimming left V 3 bases short and J 2 bases short, with 15 bases between.

The genes are TRBV6-6 and TRBJ2-5; D might be TRBD1 (5 bases). This CDR3 has 14 amino acids. Trimming shortened V by 4 bases and J by 5 bases, and 14 bases separated the two germline ends. CDR1 and CDR2 (germline): MNHNY, SVGAGI (reference sequence). CDR3 DNA sequence: TGTGCCAGCAGTTTGGGCAGGGTGGGGGAGACCCAGTACTTC. This gives the protein CASSLGRVGETQYF.

This clonotype appeared many times. The chain links TRBV7-9 to TRBJ1-2; the D gene is possibly TRBD1 (6 bases). V shed 7 bases and J shed 8 bases, with 14 bases lying between them. Germline-derived CDR1 and CDR2 are SEHNR and FQNEAQ (reference sequence). The CDR3 is made up of 12 amino acids. The CDR3 protein is CASTTGAVGYTF. The CDR3 DNA reads TGTGCCAGCACCACGGGGGCAGTGGGCTACACCTTC. Full variable domain (outside the CDR3, taken from reference TRBV7-9 and TRBJ1-2): DTGVSQNPRHKITKRGQNVTFRCDPISEHNRLYWYRQTLGQGPEFLTYFQNEAQLEKSRLLSDRFSAERPKGSFSTLEIQRTEQGDSAMYLCASTTGAVGYTFGSGTRLTVV.

This clonotype has just a few counts. The chain uses TRBV29-1 and TRBJ2-3; possibly TRBD1 or TRBD2 for D (5 bases each). CDR1 SQVTM and CDR2 ANQGSEA come from the germline V gene. The V end was cut by 3 bases, the J end by 6 bases, with 19 bases between. The CDR3 is 15 residues long. DNA for the CDR3: TGCAGCGTTGAGGGACGGCTCGTGGTCTTGGATACGCAGTATTTT. The encoded protein is CSVEGRLVVLDTQYF.

This chain links TRBV20-1 with TRBJ2-7; D perhaps matches TRBD1 (7 bases). The CDR3 runs 13 residues. V shed 5 bases and J shed 3 bases, with 14 bases lying between them. The germline V gene encodes CDR1 DFQATT and CDR2 SNEGSKA (reference sequence). The chain's CDR3 is CSAAGQPLYEQYF. The CDR3 nucleotides are TGCAGTGCTGCGGGACAGCCCCTCTACGAGCAGTACTTC.

The sample holds many counts of this clonotype. This chain uses TRBV7-2 with TRBJ1-2, with D uncertain. The germline gives CDR1 SGHTA, CDR2 FQGNSA. V dropped 2 bases and J dropped 4 bases, with 11 bases sitting between them. The CDR3 is 14 residues long. The CDR3, as DNA: TGTGCCAGCAGCTTACCCCCGGAGGTCTATGGCTACACCTTC. The encoded protein is CASSLPPEVYGYTF. The full variable domain, with the rest looked up from reference TRBV7-2 and TRBJ1-2, is GAGVSQSPSNKVTEKGKDVELRCDPISGHTALYWYRQSLGQGLEFLIYFQGNSAPDKSGLPSDRFSAERTGGSVSTLTIQRTQQEDSAVYLCASSLPPEVYGYTFGSGTRLTVV.

This clonotype came up many times. The rearrangement joins TRBV20-1 to TRBJ2-3; 11 bases are shared with TRBD2. CDR1 and CDR2 (germline): DFQATT, SNEGSKA (reference sequence). The CDR3 spans 14 residues. The V gene end was trimmed by 5 bases and the J gene end by 2 bases; junction bases not matched to a gene: 3. CDR3 sequence reads: CSALLAGATDTQYF. The CDR3 DNA is TGCAGTGCTCTACTAGCGGGAGCCACAGATACGCAGTATTTT.

The CDR3 spells CASSPGLALTYGQYF. The CDR3 coding sequence is TGTGCCAGCAGTCCCGGACTAGCTTTAACCTACGGGCAGTACTTC. This chain connects TRBV12-3 or TRBV12-4 to TRBJ2-5; 8 bases map to TRBD2. CDR3 length equals 15 residues. V was pared by 5 bases and J by 11 bases, with 16 bases of the junction left unmatched.